The 17 T cell receptor beta chains below come from one sample, sequenced in a study of blood T cell repertoires in COVID-19. Here immunoSEQ multiplex PCR was the method, and the copy in TCRdb shows in-frame clones only, minus some. The data show 150,000 to 200,000 clones, around 80% seen once. The sequenced sample was PBMCs or T cells enriched from blood (not recorded which). The origin of the receptors is a woman in her fifties or sixties with acute COVID-19.

In this sample, this clone turned up a few times. This chain connects TRBV4-2 to TRBJ1-1; TRBD1 agrees at 10 bases. V trimming: 3 bases; J trimming: 2 bases; junction bases outside the gene matches: 9. This CDR3 has 17 amino acids. Germline-derived CDR1 and CDR2 are LGHNA and YNFKEQ. For the CDR3, the DNA is TGTGCCAGCAGCCAGGGTAGACAGGGGGCGAAAAACACTGAAGCTTTCTTT. Amino acids: CASSQGRQGAKNTEAFF.

The CDR3 DNA follows: TGTGCCAGCAGCTTAGTAGGTTCGGGGAGGTATGGCTACACCTTC. This translates into CASSLVGSGRYGYTF. The chain employs TRBV7-7 and TRBJ1-2; D unclear. V lost 1 base and J lost 5, with 14 bases in between. The length of the CDR3 is 15 residues. Germline V gives CDR1 SSHAT, CDR2 FNYEAQ (reference sequence).

The chain uses TRBV28 and TRBJ1-1, with D tentatively TRBD1 (6 bases). This CDR3 spans 13 amino acids. The V gene's germline CDR1 is MDHEN and CDR2 SYDVKM. Trimming removed 6 bases from V and 3 bases from J, with 11 bases in between. The CDR3 here is CASSRGQHTEAFF. CDR3 nucleotides: TGTGCCAGCAGCCGAGGACAGCACACTGAAGCTTTCTTT.

The chain links TRBV18 to TRBJ1-1; TRBD1 agrees at 7 bases. The CDR3 sequence is 16 residues long. The junction had 11 bases not matched to a gene; V was cut back by 3 bases and J by 4 bases. CDR1 is KGHSH, CDR2 LQKENI, per germline. Here the CDR3 DNA reads TGTGCCAGCTCACCCAGGGACAGCCCAGGAAGCACTGAAGCTTTCTTT. Translating gives CASSPRDSPGSTEAFF.

This clone turned up a few times. The V call is TRBV19, the J call TRBJ1-2; D not certain. The germline CDR1 and CDR2 sequences are LNHDA and SQIVND (reference sequence). The V end lost 3 bases, the J end lost 6 bases, and 17 bases lay between the germline ends. The CDR3 is 15 residues long. The DNA of the CDR3 is TGTGCCAGTAGTATGGTCAATGAGGTAGCCCATGGCTACACCTTC. Protein sequence: CASSMVNEVAHGYTF.

This sequence joins TRBV18 and TRBJ1-1; 9 nucleotides align to TRBD1. Germline CDR1 KGHSH, CDR2 LQKENI. The V and J ends lost 3 bases and 6 bases, in that order; junction bases with no gene match: 2. The CDR3 spans 13 residues. The CDR3 here is CASSPTGGPEAFF. DNA for the CDR3: TGTGCCAGCTCACCTACAGGGGGCCCTGAAGCTTTCTTT.

The CDR3 DNA sequence: TGTGCCAGCAGCCGAGGGGGACAAGCCTACGAGCAGTACGTC. It is translated as CASSRGGQAYEQYV. The genes are TRBV7-8 and TRBJ2-7, with D perhaps TRBD1 (6 bases). This CDR3 comprises 14 residues. Germline assignment: CDR1 SGHVS and CDR2 FQNEAQ. Trimming stripped 5 bases from V and 2 bases from J, with 13 bases between.

The rearrangement joins TRBV14 to TRBJ2-5; TRBD1 matches 8 bases. Germline CDR1 reads SGHDN; CDR2 reads FVKESK. V was pared by 4 bases and J by 2 bases, with 12 bases of the junction left unmatched. This CDR3 has 17 residues. The CDR3 nucleotides are TGTGCCAGCAGCCTCCCTTCCAGTTGGACAGGGCAAGAGACCCAGTACTTC. This sequence encodes CASSLPSSWTGQETQYF. Complete variable domain (other parts from reference TRBV14 and TRBJ2-5): EAGVTQFPSHSVIEKGQTVTLRCDPISGHDNLYWYRRVMGKEIKFLLHFVKESKQDESGMPNNRFLAERTGGTYSTLKVQPAELEDSGVYFCASSLPSSWTGQETQYFGPGTRLLVL.

The sample holds a few counts of this clone. V is TRBV14 and J is TRBJ1-1; D unresolved. The CDR3 has 13 amino acids. V dropped 1 base and J dropped 3 bases, with 6 bases sitting between them. CDR1 and CDR2 from the germline V gene are SGHDN and FVKESK. The CDR3 DNA sequence: TGTGCCAGCAGCCAAGTAACTTACACTGAAGCTTTCTTT. Its translation: CASSQVTYTEAFF.

The chain links TRBV18 to TRBJ2-7; TRBD1 aligns across 10 bases. With V trimmed by 6 bases and J by 1 base, 6 bases remained unmatched. The CDR3 length is 15 residues. The germline V gene encodes CDR1 KGHSH and CDR2 LQKENI. This CDR3 is CASSLGQGGSYEQYV. CDR3 DNA sequence: TGTGCCAGCTCCCTCGGACAGGGGGGATCCTACGAGCAGTACGTC.

This clone was found once. The rearrangement links TRBV28 to TRBJ2-1; tentative D call: TRBD2 (7 bases). The CDR3 contains 12 residues. V was cut by 10 bases and J by 7 bases, with 14 bases left in between. Germline V gene lookup returns CDR1 MDHEN and CDR2 SYDVKM. The DNA for the CDR3 is TGTGCCATCACCGGGGGGCCGAATGAGCAGTTCTTC. Encoded protein: CAITGGPNEQFF.

The V gene is TRBV27, the J gene TRBJ2-3; 9 bases agree with TRBD2. Germline V gene lookup returns CDR1 MNHEY and CDR2 SMNVEV (reference sequence). After removal of 2 bases from V and 3 bases from J, the junction contained 12 bases not matched to a gene. The CDR3 sequence is 18 residues long. The CDR3 coding sequence is TGTGCCAGCAGTTTAGTCGGGCGGGGGGGTCTTGTAACAGATACGCAGTATTTT. Translation: CASSLVGRGGLVTDTQYF.

Only a few counts were recorded for this clone. The rearrangement joins TRBV29-1 to TRBJ1-4, with 9 bases that match TRBD1. The CDR3 is 13 residues long. The J segment lost 8 bases and the V segment lost 6 bases, leaving 7 bases of the junction unmatched. The germline CDR1 and CDR2 sequences are SQVTM and ANQGSEA. For the CDR3, the DNA is TGCAGCGTAGAACAGGGGGCACAGGAAAAACTGTTTTTT. Its protein product is CSVEQGAQEKLFF.

Only a few counts were recorded for this clone. The chain recombines TRBV9 with TRBJ2-1, with 9 positions matching TRBD2. Trimming cost V 0 bases and J 0 bases; bases outside gene matches: 7. Germline-derived CDR1 and CDR2 are SGDLS and YYNGEE. The CDR3 has 18 residues. CDR3 nucleotides: TGTGCCAGCAGCGTAGGGGTAGCGGGGGCCTCCTCCTACAATGAGCAGTTCTTC. It specifies CASSVGVAGASSYNEQFF. Full variable domain (outside the CDR3, taken from reference TRBV9 and TRBJ2-1): DSGVTQTPKHLITATGQRVTLRCSPRSGDLSVYWYQQSLDQGLQFLIQYYNGEERAKGNILERFSAQQFPDLHSELNLSSLELGDSALYFCASSVGVAGASSYNEQFFGPGTRLTVL.

Only a few counts were recorded for this clone. The rearrangement links TRBV5-4 to TRBJ1-1; TRBD1 matches 8 bases. Germline assignment: CDR1 SGHNT and CDR2 YYREEE (reference sequence). J gave up 5 bases and V 3 bases, and 6 bases lay outside the gene matches. There are 14 residues in the CDR3. The CDR3 DNA follows: TGTGCCAGCAGCTGGGCCGACAGGGGAACTGAAGCTTTCTTT. Translated: CASSWADRGTEAFF.

The J gene is TRBJ1-2, the V gene TRBV7-2; D gene uncertain. V was clipped by 2 bases and J by 8 bases, with 9 bases between them. Per germline, CDR1 SGHTA and CDR2 FQGNSA. The CDR3 consists of 12 residues. This chain's CDR3 is CASSLRTGGYTF. The CDR3, as DNA: TGTGCCAGCAGCTTAAGGACGGGGGGCTACACCTTC.

This clone was observed once. V and J are TRBV19 and TRBJ2-3; 12 bases are a match to TRBD2. This CDR3 comprises 15 residues. The ends lost 6 bases at V and 7 bases at J; junction bases unmatched: 8. Germline CDR1 and CDR2: LNHDA and SQIVND (reference sequence). The CDR3 here is CASRLTSGGRHTQYF. In DNA form, the CDR3 reads TGTGCCAGTAGGCTAACTAGCGGGGGGCGGCATACGCAGTATTTT.